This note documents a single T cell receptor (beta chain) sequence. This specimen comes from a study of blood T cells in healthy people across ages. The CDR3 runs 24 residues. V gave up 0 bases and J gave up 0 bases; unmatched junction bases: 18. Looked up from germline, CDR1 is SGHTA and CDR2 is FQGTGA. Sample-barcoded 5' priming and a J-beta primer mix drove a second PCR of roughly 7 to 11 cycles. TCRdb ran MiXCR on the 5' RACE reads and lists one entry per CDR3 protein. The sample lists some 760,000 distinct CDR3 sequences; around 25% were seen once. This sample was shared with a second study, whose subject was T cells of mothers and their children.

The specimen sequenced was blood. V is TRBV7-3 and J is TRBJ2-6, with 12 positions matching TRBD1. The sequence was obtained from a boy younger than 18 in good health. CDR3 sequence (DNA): TGTGCCAGCAGCTTAACCTCCTATTTAGGGACAGGGGGCGGGAAGAGCTCTGGGGCCAACGTCCTGACTTTC. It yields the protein CASSLTSYLGTGGGKSSGANVLTF.